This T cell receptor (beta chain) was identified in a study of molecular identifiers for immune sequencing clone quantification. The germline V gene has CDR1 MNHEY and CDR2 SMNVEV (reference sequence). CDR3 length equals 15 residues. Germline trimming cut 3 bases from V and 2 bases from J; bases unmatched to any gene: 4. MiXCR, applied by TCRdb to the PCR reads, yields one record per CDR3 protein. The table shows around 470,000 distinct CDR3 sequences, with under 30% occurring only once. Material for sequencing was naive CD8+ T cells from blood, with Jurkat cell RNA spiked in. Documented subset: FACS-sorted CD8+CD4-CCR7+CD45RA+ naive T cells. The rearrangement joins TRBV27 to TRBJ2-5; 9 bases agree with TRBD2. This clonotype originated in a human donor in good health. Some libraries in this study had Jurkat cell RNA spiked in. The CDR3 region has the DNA TGTGCCAGCAGTTTCTCCGCGGGAGGGCAAGAGACCCAGTACTTC. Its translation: CASSFSAGGQETQYF.